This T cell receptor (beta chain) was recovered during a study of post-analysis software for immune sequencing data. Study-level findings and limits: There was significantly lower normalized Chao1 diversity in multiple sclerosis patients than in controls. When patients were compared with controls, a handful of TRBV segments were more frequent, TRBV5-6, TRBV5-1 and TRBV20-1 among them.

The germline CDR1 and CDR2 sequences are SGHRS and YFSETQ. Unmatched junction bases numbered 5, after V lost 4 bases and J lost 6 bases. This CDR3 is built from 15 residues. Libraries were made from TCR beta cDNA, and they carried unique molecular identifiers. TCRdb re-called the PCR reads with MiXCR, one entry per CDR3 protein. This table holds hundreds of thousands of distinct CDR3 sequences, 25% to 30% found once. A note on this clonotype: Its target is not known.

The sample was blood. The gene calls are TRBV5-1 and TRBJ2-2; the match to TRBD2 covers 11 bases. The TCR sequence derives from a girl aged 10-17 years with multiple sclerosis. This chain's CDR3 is CASSGGTSGPGELFF. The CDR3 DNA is TGCGCCAGCAGCGGTGGGACTAGCGGCCCCGGGGAGCTGTTTTTT.